This T cell receptor (beta chain) was profiled in a study of early T cells in non-severe SARS-CoV-2 infection. Study-wide context: With bulk RNA from unsorted whole blood as input, sequencing yielded unpaired chains. Notes on the study in general: Private and CD4 specificities were missed by VDJdb matching, skewed to anti-spike CD8.

This clonotype was seen repeatedly, ten times or more. Its specificity is not known. Attachment of unique molecular identifiers to individual cDNA molecules was performed. TCRdb reprocessed the 5' RACE reads with MiXCR, giving one entry per CDR3 protein. The sample consists of tens of thousands of distinct CDR3 sequences, around 13% of them appearing once. Sequencing was performed on whole blood. This clonotype was obtained from an adult who was a healthcare worker with PCR-confirmed SARS-CoV-2 infection or an uninfected control (not recorded which).

CDR3 in amino acids: CASSFDNQPQHF. The CDR3, as DNA: TGTGCCAGCAGTTTCGATAATCAGCCCCAGCATTTT. This chain connects TRBV12-3 or TRBV12-4 to TRBJ1-5; D is uncertain. CDR3 length: 12 residues. V was shortened by 3 bases and J by 4 bases, with 4 bases between the two germline ends.